These T cell receptor beta chains were read from a single sample in a study of CD8 T cells in Susac syndrome. TCRdb reanalysed the immunoSEQ multiplex PCR reads using MiXCR and keeps one entry per CDR3 protein. The table includes about 180,000 distinct CDR3 sequences, 94% detected once. Sequencing used CD4+ T cells from PBMCs. The receptors stem from a human donor with Susac syndrome. CDR3s include the opening cysteine and the closing phenylalanine or tryptophan. D genes are given only for firm matches. Clone size is stated in some rows and not others, as once, few, many or a class when expanded.

CDR3 DNA: TGCAGTGCTAGCGATGGGGGACAGGCTAACTATGGCTACACCTTC
CDR3 protein: CSASDGGQANYGYTF
V gene: TRBV20-1
clone size: .
D gene: TRBD1
CDR3 length: 15
J gene: TRBJ1-2

CDR3 DNA: TGCAGCGTTGTCCCCTCGGGCTACGATACGCAGTATTTT
CDR3 protein: CSVVPSGYDTQYF
V gene: TRBV29-1
clone size: .
D gene: .
CDR3 length: 13
J gene: TRBJ2-3

CDR3 DNA: TGCAGTGCCATGGGCCCGAACACTGAAGCTTTCTTT
CDR3 protein: CSAMGPNTEAFF
V gene: TRBV20-1
clone size: .
D gene: .
CDR3 length: 12
J gene: TRBJ1-1

CDR3 DNA: TGTGCCAGCAGCATTCGACAGGGAACATCCTACGAGCAGTACTTC
CDR3 protein: CASSIRQGTSYEQYF
V gene: TRBV7-8
clone size: .
D gene: TRBD1
CDR3 length: 15
J gene: TRBJ2-7

CDR3 DNA: TGTGCCAGCAGCCAGGACGGTCGGGTAATCTATGGCTACACCTTC
CDR3 protein: CASSQDGRVIYGYTF
V gene: TRBV3-1
clone size: .
D gene: .
CDR3 length: 15
J gene: TRBJ1-2

CDR3 DNA: TGTGCCAGCAGTACCAAGACATACAATACGCAGTATTTT
CDR3 protein: CASSTKTYNTQYF
V gene: TRBV12-3/TRBV12-4
clone size: .
D gene: .
CDR3 length: 13
J gene: TRBJ2-3

CDR3 DNA: TGTGCCTGGAGTGTACGCAGGGAGAATGAGCAGTTCTTC
CDR3 protein: CAWSVRRENEQFF
V gene: TRBV30
clone size: .
D gene: .
CDR3 length: 13
J gene: TRBJ2-1

CDR3 DNA: TGTGCCAGCAGTCCAAGGGAGGATGAAGCTTTCTTT
CDR3 protein: CASSPREDEAFF
V gene: TRBV28
clone size: .
D gene: .
CDR3 length: 12
J gene: TRBJ1-1

CDR3 DNA: TGTGCCAGCAGTATGACTAGCGGACCCTCCTACGAGCAGTACTTC
CDR3 protein: CASSMTSGPSYEQYF
V gene: TRBV7-2
clone size: .
D gene: TRBD2
CDR3 length: 15
J gene: TRBJ2-7

CDR3 DNA: TGCGCCAGCAGCCAAGACACTGAAATATCCTACGAGCAGTACTTC
CDR3 protein: CASSQDTEISYEQYF
V gene: TRBV4-1
clone size: .
D gene: .
CDR3 length: 15
J gene: TRBJ2-7

CDR3 DNA: TGTGCCAGCAGTTACTCCGGCAGGGGCCCGGGAAATGAGCAGTTCTTC
CDR3 protein: CASSYSGRGPGNEQFF
V gene: TRBV6-5
clone size: once
D gene: .
CDR3 length: 16
J gene: TRBJ2-1

CDR3 DNA: TGCGCCAGCAGCTTGGTTTCAAGGAACACTGAAGCTTTCTTT
CDR3 protein: CASSLVSRNTEAFF
V gene: TRBV5-1
clone size: .
D gene: .
CDR3 length: 14
J gene: TRBJ1-1

CDR3 DNA: TGTGCCAGCAGTGAGAGCTCTGGGGCCAACGTCCTGACTTTC
CDR3 protein: CASSESSGANVLTF
V gene: TRBV25-1
clone size: .
D gene: .
CDR3 length: 14
J gene: TRBJ2-6

CDR3 DNA: TGTGCCAGCAGCTTGGAAGGGGTTACCGGGGAGCTGTTTTTT
CDR3 protein: CASSLEGVTGELFF
V gene: TRBV5-4
clone size: .
D gene: .
CDR3 length: 14
J gene: TRBJ2-2

CDR3 DNA: TGCAGCGTTGAAGATATGAGTGCGGGGGCCCATGAGCAGTTCTTC
CDR3 protein: CSVEDMSAGAHEQFF
V gene: TRBV29-1
clone size: .
D gene: .
CDR3 length: 15
J gene: TRBJ2-1

CDR3 DNA: TGTGCCAGCAGTTCCTCTAATTCACCCCTCCACTTT
CDR3 protein: CASSSSNSPLHF
V gene: TRBV12-3/TRBV12-4
clone size: .
D gene: .
CDR3 length: 12
J gene: TRBJ1-6

CDR3 DNA: TGTGCCAGCAGTAGTTGGTCGGGATCCTACGAGCAGTACTTC
CDR3 protein: CASSSWSGSYEQYF
V gene: TRBV6-5
clone size: .
D gene: .
CDR3 length: 14
J gene: TRBJ2-7

CDR3 DNA: TGCAGTGCTAGAGATCAAGGGCGTGAGCCCCAGCATTTT
CDR3 protein: CSARDQGREPQHF
V gene: TRBV20-1
clone size: .
D gene: .
CDR3 length: 13
J gene: TRBJ1-5

CDR3 DNA: TGTGCCAGCTCAACTTCGACAGGGGCGGATGAAAAACTGTTTTTT
CDR3 protein: CASSTSTGADEKLFF
V gene: TRBV18
clone size: once
D gene: TRBD1
CDR3 length: 15
J gene: TRBJ1-4

CDR3 DNA: TGCAGCGTTGAGTTTGGGGGGGCAGATACGCAGTATTTT
CDR3 protein: CSVEFGGADTQYF
V gene: TRBV29-1
clone size: .
D gene: TRBD2
CDR3 length: 13
J gene: TRBJ2-3

CDR3 DNA: TGTGCCACCAGCAGAGACCTCCATGAGCAGTTCTTC
CDR3 protein: CATSRDLHEQFF
V gene: TRBV15
clone size: once
D gene: .
CDR3 length: 12
J gene: TRBJ2-1

CDR3 DNA: TGTGCCAGCAGTTTAAATGGGGGGCATTCCTACAATGAGCAGTTCTTC
CDR3 protein: CASSLNGGHSYNEQFF
V gene: TRBV12-3/TRBV12-4
clone size: .
D gene: .
CDR3 length: 16
J gene: TRBJ2-1

CDR3 DNA: TGTGCCAGCAGTGATGGCGGGGGGGCATGGGATACGCAGTATTTT
CDR3 protein: CASSDGGGAWDTQYF
V gene: TRBV25-1
clone size: .
D gene: TRBD2
CDR3 length: 15
J gene: TRBJ2-3

CDR3 DNA: TGTGCCAGCAGCTCCTCCACAGGATTCACTGAAGCTTTCTTT
CDR3 protein: CASSSSTGFTEAFF
V gene: TRBV5-6
clone size: .
D gene: .
CDR3 length: 14
J gene: TRBJ1-1

CDR3 DNA: TGTGCCAGCAGCTCTCTAAGTTCCGGGGAGCAGTACTTC
CDR3 protein: CASSSLSSGEQYF
V gene: TRBV7-9
clone size: .
D gene: .
CDR3 length: 13
J gene: TRBJ2-7

CDR3 DNA: TGTGCCAGCAGCCAGCGGAGGCCGACACAAAATGAGCAGTTCTTC
CDR3 protein: CASSQRRPTQNEQFF
V gene: TRBV14
clone size: .
D gene: .
CDR3 length: 15
J gene: TRBJ2-1

CDR3 DNA: TGTGCCAGCAGCCCGACTAGCGCAGATACGCAGTATTTT
CDR3 protein: CASSPTSADTQYF
V gene: TRBV7-2
clone size: .
D gene: TRBD2
CDR3 length: 13
J gene: TRBJ2-3

CDR3 DNA: TGTGCCAGCAGCTTACTGCAAGAGACCCAGTACTTC
CDR3 protein: CASSLLQETQYF
V gene: TRBV7-9
clone size: .
D gene: .
CDR3 length: 12
J gene: TRBJ2-5

CDR3 DNA: TGTGCCAGCAGTCCTCTGGACAGGAAGTCCTACGAGCAGTACTTC
CDR3 protein: CASSPLDRKSYEQYF
V gene: TRBV27
clone size: .
D gene: TRBD1
CDR3 length: 15
J gene: TRBJ2-7

CDR3 DNA: TGCGCCAGCAGCCTCCGGATTGGGGCCTACGAGCAGTACTTC
CDR3 protein: CASSLRIGAYEQYF
V gene: TRBV4-1
clone size: once
D gene: .
CDR3 length: 14
J gene: TRBJ2-7

CDR3 DNA: TGTGCCACCAGCTGGACAGGTTTCTCTGGAAACACCATATATTTT
CDR3 protein: CATSWTGFSGNTIYF
V gene: TRBV15
clone size: .
D gene: TRBD1
CDR3 length: 15
J gene: TRBJ1-3

CDR3 DNA: TGTGCCAGCAGTTTACAGGGGGCAGATGGCTACACCTTC
CDR3 protein: CASSLQGADGYTF
V gene: TRBV12-3/TRBV12-4
clone size: few
D gene: TRBD1
CDR3 length: 13
J gene: TRBJ1-2

CDR3 DNA: TGTGCCAGCAGCCGGCTGACGGTCGGGCAGGAGACCCAGTACTTC
CDR3 protein: CASSRLTVGQETQYF
V gene: TRBV4-2
clone size: once
D gene: .
CDR3 length: 15
J gene: TRBJ2-5

CDR3 DNA: TGTGCCAGCAGTTTTATTAGCGGCGGCAATCAGCCCCAGCATTTT
CDR3 protein: CASSFISGGNQPQHF
V gene: TRBV12-3/TRBV12-4
clone size: .
D gene: .
CDR3 length: 15
J gene: TRBJ1-5

CDR3 DNA: TGTGCCAGCAGCTTAGGGTCTAGCGGGGACCCAGAGAGGTACTTC
CDR3 protein: CASSLGSSGDPERYF
V gene: TRBV11-2
clone size: .
D gene: TRBD2
CDR3 length: 15
J gene: TRBJ2-7

CDR3 DNA: TGTGCCAGCAGAGGGGGGGCGGGGAGTGAGACCCAGTACTTC
CDR3 protein: CASRGGAGSETQYF
V gene: TRBV27
clone size: .
D gene: .
CDR3 length: 14
J gene: TRBJ2-5

CDR3 DNA: TGTGCCAGCAGCGGAACTAGCGGGGGGGCGGAGACGCAGTATTTT
CDR3 protein: CASSGTSGGAETQYF
V gene: TRBV9
clone size: .
D gene: TRBD2
CDR3 length: 15
J gene: TRBJ2-3

CDR3 DNA: TGTGCCAGCAGGGGGACCGGGACAGAATACACCGGGGAGCTGTTTTTT
CDR3 protein: CASRGTGTEYTGELFF
V gene: TRBV2
clone size: .
D gene: TRBD1
CDR3 length: 16
J gene: TRBJ2-2

CDR3 DNA: TGTGCCAGCAGAACCGACACCGGGGAGCTGTTTTTT
CDR3 protein: CASRTDTGELFF
V gene: TRBV7-6
clone size: .
D gene: .
CDR3 length: 12
J gene: TRBJ2-2

CDR3 DNA: TGTGCCAGCAGCCCCCTAGGGGTCCCCGGCAATGAGCAGTTCTTC
CDR3 protein: CASSPLGVPGNEQFF
V gene: TRBV7-3
clone size: .
D gene: .
CDR3 length: 15
J gene: TRBJ2-1

CDR3 DNA: TGTGCCAGCAGACACGGACAGCTTAACTCTGGGGCCAACGTCCTGACTTTC
CDR3 protein: CASRHGQLNSGANVLTF
V gene: TRBV6-1
clone size: .
D gene: .
CDR3 length: 17
J gene: TRBJ2-6

CDR3 DNA: TGCAGTGCTAGAGTAGCGGGGGCAGAAGATACGCAGTATTTT
CDR3 protein: CSARVAGAEDTQYF
V gene: TRBV20-1
clone size: .
D gene: TRBD2
CDR3 length: 14
J gene: TRBJ2-3

CDR3 DNA: TGCGCCAGCAGCCTACGACAGGGACCCACCGGGGAGCTGTTTTTT
CDR3 protein: CASSLRQGPTGELFF
V gene: TRBV5-1
clone size: once
D gene: TRBD1
CDR3 length: 15
J gene: TRBJ2-2

CDR3 DNA: TGCGCCAGCAGCACCTCAGGTAATGGCAATCAGCCCCAGCATTTT
CDR3 protein: CASSTSGNGNQPQHF
V gene: TRBV5-1
clone size: .
D gene: .
CDR3 length: 15
J gene: TRBJ1-5

CDR3 DNA: TGTGCCAGCAGCAAAGCGGGGCCGTACAATGAGCAGTTCTTC
CDR3 protein: CASSKAGPYNEQFF
V gene: TRBV5-8
clone size: .
D gene: TRBD2
CDR3 length: 14
J gene: TRBJ2-1

CDR3 DNA: TGCAGTGGCCCGGCGGGAAGCACAGATACGCAGTATTTT
CDR3 protein: CSGPAGSTDTQYF
V gene: TRBV20-1
clone size: .
D gene: .
CDR3 length: 13
J gene: TRBJ2-3

CDR3 DNA: TGCAGCGTGGGGACCACCTACAATGAGCAGTTCTTC
CDR3 protein: CSVGTTYNEQFF
V gene: TRBV29-1
clone size: .
D gene: .
CDR3 length: 12
J gene: TRBJ2-1

CDR3 DNA: TGCAGCGCGGTCTCGGGGCGCGGGGAGACCCAGTACTTC
CDR3 protein: CSAVSGRGETQYF
V gene: TRBV29-1
clone size: .
D gene: .
CDR3 length: 13
J gene: TRBJ2-5

CDR3 DNA: TGTGCCAGCAGCCCCTCTGGGTTGCACACCGGGGAGCTGTTTTTT
CDR3 protein: CASSPSGLHTGELFF
V gene: TRBV11-2
clone size: .
D gene: .
CDR3 length: 15
J gene: TRBJ2-2

CDR3 DNA: TGTGCCAGCACCCTGACTCGGGATACGCAGTATTTT
CDR3 protein: CASTLTRDTQYF
V gene: TRBV18
clone size: .
D gene: .
CDR3 length: 12
J gene: TRBJ2-3

CDR3 DNA: TGTGCCAGCAGCGCAACGGGACAACTTTCCTACGAGCAGTACTTC
CDR3 protein: CASSATGQLSYEQYF
V gene: TRBV7-9
clone size: .
D gene: .
CDR3 length: 15
J gene: TRBJ2-7